This record looks at one TCR beta chain sequence and its context. This sample is part of a study of cytotoxic CD8 clonotypes in ibrutinib-treated CLL. Trimming removed 4 bases from V and 5 bases from J; junction bases left unmatched: 6. The germline V gene encodes CDR1 SGHRS and CDR2 YFSETQ. The CDR3 extends over 15 amino acids. Produced via immunoSEQ multiplex PCR; TCRdb's table is partial and in-frame only. Of over 200,000 clones in the sample, about three quarters were seen once. This material consisted of PBMCs, taken after 12 months of ibrutinib treatment. V is TRBV5-1 and J is TRBJ2-7, with 13 bases matching TRBD2. This clonotype originated in a human donor with chronic lymphocytic leukemia. The CDR3 protein is CASSALAGGPHEQYF. DNA of the CDR3: TGCGCCAGCAGCGCACTAGCGGGGGGGCCTCACGAGCAGTACTTC.